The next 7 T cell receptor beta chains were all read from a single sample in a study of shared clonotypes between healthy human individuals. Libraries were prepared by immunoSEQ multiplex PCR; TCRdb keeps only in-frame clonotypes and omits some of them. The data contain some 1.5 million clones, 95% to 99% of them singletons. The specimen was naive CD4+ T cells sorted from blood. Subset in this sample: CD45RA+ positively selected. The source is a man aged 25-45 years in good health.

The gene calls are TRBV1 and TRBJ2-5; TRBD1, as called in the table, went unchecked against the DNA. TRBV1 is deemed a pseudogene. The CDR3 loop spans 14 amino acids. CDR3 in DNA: TGCACCAGCAGCCAAGATCTAACAGGGCGAGCCCAGTACTTC. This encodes CTSSQDLTGRAQYF.

CDR3 bases: TGTGCCAGCAGCCCCTTTAAACCAAATACCGGGGAGCTGTTTTTT. Encoded protein: CASSPFKPNTGELFF. This chain links TRBV6-6 with TRBJ2-2; D is unclear. This CDR3 comprises 15 residues. Germline CDR1 reads MNHNY; CDR2 reads SVGAGI (reference sequence). V shed 6 bases and J shed 5 bases, with 16 bases lying between them.

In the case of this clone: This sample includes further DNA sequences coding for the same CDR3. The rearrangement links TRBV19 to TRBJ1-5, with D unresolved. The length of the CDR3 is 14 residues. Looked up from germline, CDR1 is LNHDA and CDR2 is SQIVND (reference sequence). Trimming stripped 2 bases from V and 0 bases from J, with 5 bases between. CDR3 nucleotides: TGTGCCAGTAGTATATTGGGTAGCAATCAGCCCCAGCATTTT. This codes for CASSILGSNQPQHF.

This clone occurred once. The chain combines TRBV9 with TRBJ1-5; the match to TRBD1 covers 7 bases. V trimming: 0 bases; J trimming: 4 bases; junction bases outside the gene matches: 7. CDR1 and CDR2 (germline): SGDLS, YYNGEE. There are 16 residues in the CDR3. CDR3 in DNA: TGTGCCAGCAGCGTAGGAGCAGGGACAGCAAATCAGCCCCAGCATTTT. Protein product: CASSVGAGTANQPQHF. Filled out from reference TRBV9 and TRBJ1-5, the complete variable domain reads DSGVTQTPKHLITATGQRVTLRCSPRSGDLSVYWYQQSLDQGLQFLIQYYNGEERAKGNILERFSAQQFPDLHSELNLSSLELGDSALYFCASSVGAGTANQPQHFGDGTRLSIL.

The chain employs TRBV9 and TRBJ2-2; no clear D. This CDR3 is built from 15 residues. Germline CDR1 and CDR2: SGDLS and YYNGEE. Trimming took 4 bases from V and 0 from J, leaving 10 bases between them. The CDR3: CASSPDGPNTGELFF. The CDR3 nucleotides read TGTGCCAGCAGCCCCGACGGGCCGAACACCGGGGAGCTGTTTTTT. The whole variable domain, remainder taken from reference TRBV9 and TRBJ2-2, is DSGVTQTPKHLITATGQRVTLRCSPRSGDLSVYWYQQSLDQGLQFLIQYYNGEERAKGNILERFSAQQFPDLHSELNLSSLELGDSALYFCASSPDGPNTGELFFGEGSRLTVL.

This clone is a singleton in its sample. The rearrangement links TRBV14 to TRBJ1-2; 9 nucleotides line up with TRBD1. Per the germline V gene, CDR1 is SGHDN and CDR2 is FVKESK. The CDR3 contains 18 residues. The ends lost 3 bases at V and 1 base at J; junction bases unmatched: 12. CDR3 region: CASSHKNRPTGGNYGYTF. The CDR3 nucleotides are TGTGCCAGCAGCCATAAAAATAGGCCGACAGGGGGTAACTATGGCTACACCTTC. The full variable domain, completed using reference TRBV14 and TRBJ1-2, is EAGVTQFPSHSVIEKGQTVTLRCDPISGHDNLYWYRRVMGKEIKFLLHFVKESKQDESGMPNNRFLAERTGGTYSTLKVQPAELEDSGVYFCASSHKNRPTGGNYGYTFGSGTRLTVV.

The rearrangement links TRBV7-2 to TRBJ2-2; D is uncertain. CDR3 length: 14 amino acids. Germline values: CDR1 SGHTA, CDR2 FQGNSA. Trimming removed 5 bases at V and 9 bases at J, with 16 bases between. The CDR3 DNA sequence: TGTGCCAGCAGCCAAAGTCCGGACCGACGGGAGCTGTTTTTT. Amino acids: CASSQSPDRRELFF.